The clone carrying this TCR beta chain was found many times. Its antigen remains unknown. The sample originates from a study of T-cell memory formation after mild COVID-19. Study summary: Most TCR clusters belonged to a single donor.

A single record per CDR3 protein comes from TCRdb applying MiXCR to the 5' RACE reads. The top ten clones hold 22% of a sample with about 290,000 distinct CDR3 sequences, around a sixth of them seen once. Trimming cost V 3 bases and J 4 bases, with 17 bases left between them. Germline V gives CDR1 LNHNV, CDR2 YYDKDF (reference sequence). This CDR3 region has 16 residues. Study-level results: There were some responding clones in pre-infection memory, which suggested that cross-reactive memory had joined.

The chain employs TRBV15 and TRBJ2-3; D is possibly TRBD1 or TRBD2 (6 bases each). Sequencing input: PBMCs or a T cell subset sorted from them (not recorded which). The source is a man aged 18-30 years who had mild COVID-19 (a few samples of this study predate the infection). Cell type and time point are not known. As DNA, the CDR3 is TGTGCCACCAGCAGCTCCCTCGGAGGGGGGCCAGATACGCAGTATTTT. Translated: CATSSSLGGGPDTQYF. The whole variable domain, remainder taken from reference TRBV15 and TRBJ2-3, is DAMVIQNPRYQVTQFGKPVTLSCSQTLNHNVMYWYQQKSSQAPKLLFHYYDKDFNNEADTPDNFQSRRPNTSFCFLDIRSPGLGDTAMYLCATSSSLGGGPDTQYFGPGTRLTVL.